These T cell receptor beta chains were read from a single sample in a study of blood T cell repertoires in COVID-19. Profiled with immunoSEQ multiplex PCR; TCRdb holds only in-frame clones, not every one. The profile covers 90,000 or so clones, with 70% to 85% appearing a single time and more than 20% taken by the ten largest. Input material: peripheral blood. These receptors originate from a man aged 60 to 75 with acute or convalescent COVID-19. Each CDR3 is given with its conserved first and last residue. D genes are given only for firm matches. Only part of the rows carry a size: once, few, many, or a class if the clone is expanded.

. once TRBJ1-1 TRBV21-1 CASRYTHGEGLMNTEAFF TGTGCCAGCCGTTACACACACGGAGAGGGCCTCATGAACACTGAAGCTTTCTTT
. . TRBJ1-4 TRBV7-2 CASSLGQGLGKLFF TGTGCCAGCAGCTTAGGGCAGGGTTTGGGAAAACTGTTTTTT
TRBD1 . TRBJ2-3 TRBV7-9 CASSSRQGSTDTQYF TGTGCCAGCAGCTCACGACAGGGAAGCACAGATACGCAGTATTTT
TRBD1 few TRBJ2-7 TRBV5-4 CASSLVGPGTVYEQYF TGTGCCAGCAGCTTGGTGGGGCCCGGGACAGTCTACGAGCAGTACTTC
. . TRBJ2-7 TRBV7-9 CAIDGGGSSYEQYF TGTGCCATCGATGGGGGAGGAAGCTCCTACGAGCAGTACTTC
. . TRBJ1-3 TRBV19 CASSISGNSGNTIYF TGTGCCAGTAGTATATCCGGGAACTCTGGAAACACCATATATTTT
TRBD2 . TRBJ2-3 TRBV7-9 CASSRGTSGYTDTQYF TGTGCCAGCAGCCGAGGGACTAGCGGTTACACAGATACGCAGTATTTT
. few TRBJ2-3 TRBV7-9 CASSRGNTGGTDTQYF TGTGCCAGCAGTCGTGGGAACACCGGGGGAACAGATACGCAGTATTTT
. . TRBJ2-7 TRBV3-1/TRBV3-2 CASSQAGETYEQYF TGTGCCAGCAGCCAAGCGGGGGAAACCTACGAGCAGTACTTC
. . TRBJ2-7 TRBV2 CASNRLAGSSYEQYF TGTGCCAGCAATAGACTCGCGGGGAGCTCCTACGAGCAGTACTTC
TRBD1 . TRBJ1-5 TRBV2 CASSEDRGHFQPQHF TGTGCCAGCAGTGAAGACAGGGGGCATTTCCAGCCCCAGCATTTT
TRBD2 . TRBJ2-3 TRBV4-2 CASSQGREVDTQYF TGTGCCAGCAGCCAAGGACGGGAGGTAGATACGCAGTATTTT
. . TRBJ1-4 TRBV9 CASRPASTNGKLFF TGTGCCAGCAGGCCAGCCTCAACTAATGGAAAACTGTTTTTT
TRBD2 once TRBJ2-2 TRBV4-2 CASSQDSGGPNTGELFF TGTGCCAGCAGCCAAGATTCGGGAGGACCGAACACCGGGGAGCTGTTTTTT
. once TRBJ2-7 TRBV4-1 CASSQDLGRVYEQYF TGCGCCAGCAGCCAAGACCTGGGCAGGGTCTACGAGCAGTACTTC
. . TRBJ2-3 TRBV27 CASSSQGTDTQYF TGTGCCAGCAGTTCCCAGGGCACAGATACGCAGTATTTT
TRBD1 . TRBJ2-1 TRBV5-1 CASSLGQGYNEQFF TGCGCCAGCAGCTTGGGACAGGGGTACAATGAGCAGTTCTTC
TRBD1 . TRBJ2-7 TRBV4-2 CASSQVLGGTGGGTSYEQYF TGTGCCAGCAGCCAAGTTTTAGGCGGGACAGGGGGCGGTACCTCCTACGAGCAGTACTTC
. . TRBJ1-5 TRBV19 CASSIIYRSGNQPQHF TGTGCCAGTAGTATTATTTACAGATCGGGCAATCAGCCCCAGCATTTT
. . TRBJ1-2 TRBV27 CASSFLLSGLHYGYTF TGTGCCAGCAGTTTCCTCCTGAGCGGGCTGCACTATGGCTACACCTTC
. few TRBJ2-7 TRBV6-2/TRBV6-3 CASSPTGSVYEQYF TGTGCCAGCAGCCCAACAGGGTCGGTCTACGAGCAGTACTTC
. . TRBJ1-1 TRBV21-1 CASSKIDGDGDKRAFF TGTGCCAGCAGCAAAATAGATGGGGACGGGGACAAGCGGGCTTTCTTT
. . TRBJ1-5 TRBV7-2 CASSLGGGGGNQPQHF TGTGCCAGCAGCTTAGGTGGGGGGGGTGGCAATCAGCCCCAGCATTTT
TRBD1 . TRBJ1-2 TRBV29-1 CSVSSTGIYGYTF TGCAGCGTCTCATCGACAGGGATTTATGGCTACACCTTC
TRBD1 . TRBJ2-3 TRBV5-1 CASRGTESSDTQYF TGCGCCAGCAGAGGGACAGAGTCATCAGATACGCAGTATTTT
. . TRBJ1-2 TRBV29-1 CSVLNYGYTF TGCAGCGTCTTAAACTATGGCTACACCTTC
TRBD1 . TRBJ2-5 TRBV5-1 CASSSPGQGGETQYF TGCGCCAGCAGCTCGCCGGGACAGGGTGGGGAGACCCAGTACTTC
. few TRBJ1-4 TRBV15 CATSRDRQAMVGKLFF TGTGCCACCAGCAGGGACAGACAGGCGATGGTGGGAAAACTGTTTTTT
. . TRBJ2-5 TRBV2 CASSVTSRGTQYF TGTGCCAGCAGTGTGACTTCAAGGGGGACCCAGTACTTC
TRBD1 . TRBJ2-4 TRBV27 CASSLAGQGQTGPKNIQYF TGTGCCAGCAGTTTAGCGGGACAGGGACAAACGGGTCCCAAAAACATTCAGTACTTC
. . TRBJ1-1 TRBV7-2 CASSPRELNTEAFF TGTGCCAGCAGCCCGAGGGAGCTGAACACTGAAGCTTTCTTT
TRBD1 . TRBJ1-1 TRBV10-3 CAISASGTGEGNTEAFF TGTGCCATCAGCGCCTCCGGGACAGGGGAGGGGAACACTGAAGCTTTCTTT
TRBD2 . TRBJ2-3 TRBV5-6 CASSLIGGGTDTQYF TGTGCCAGCAGCTTAATCGGGGGGGGCACAGATACGCAGTATTTT
TRBD2 . TRBJ2-3 TRBV4-1 CASSQKVAGGTDTQYF TGCGCCAGCAGCCAAAAAGTAGCGGGGGGCACAGATACGCAGTATTTT
. . TRBJ2-1 TRBV28 CATSIRGGDLDNEQFF TGTGCCACGTCCATTCGAGGGGGAGATCTAGACAATGAGCAGTTCTTC
TRBD1 . TRBJ2-2 TRBV7-8 CASSLQGAGGELFF TGTGCCAGCAGCTTACAGGGGGCGGGCGGGGAGCTGTTTTTT
. . TRBJ1-1 TRBV11-2 CASRQESYTEAFF TGTGCCAGCAGACAGGAATCGTACACTGAAGCTTTCTTT
TRBD1 . TRBJ1-1 TRBV6-5 CASSSPTGATEAFF TGTGCCAGCAGTTCCCCGACAGGGGCCACTGAAGCTTTCTTT
TRBD1 . TRBJ1-1 TRBV6-6 CASRNPGQGARSEAFF TGTGCCAGCAGAAATCCGGGACAGGGGGCGCGAAGTGAAGCTTTCTTT
. . TRBJ1-6 TRBV30 CAWSAGTQDSPLHF TGTGCCTGGAGCGCCGGGACACAGGATTCACCCCTCCACTTT
TRBD2 . TRBJ2-1 TRBV29-1 CSVSGTSGSYNEQFF TGCAGCGTCTCCGGGACTAGCGGTTCCTACAATGAGCAGTTCTTC
TRBD2 . TRBJ2-5 TRBV5-1 CASRGGTLGRYQETQYF TGCGCCAGCAGGGGGGGGACCCTAGGACGGTACCAAGAGACCCAGTACTTC
TRBD1 . TRBJ1-4 TRBV5-5 CASSLGQGNEKLFF TGTGCCAGCAGCTTGGGACAGGGTAATGAAAAACTGTTTTTT
. . TRBJ1-2 TRBV28 CASSSYRQHGYTF TGTGCCAGCAGCTCCTACAGACAGCATGGCTACACCTTC
TRBD1 . TRBJ1-1 TRBV28 CASTAFGQGRSNTEAFF TGTGCCAGCACCGCATTCGGACAGGGAAGATCAAACACTGAAGCTTTCTTT
. . TRBJ2-3 TRBV7-9 CASSPGGGRTSTDTQYF TGTGCCAGCAGCCCTGGGGGGGGGCGCACTAGCACAGATACGCAGTATTTT
TRBD2 . TRBJ2-1 TRBV27 CASSLKRSSGGYEQFF TGTGCCAGCAGTTTAAAGAGGTCTAGCGGGGGCTATGAGCAGTTCTTC
. . TRBJ2-1 TRBV6-4 CASKEGSSYNEQFF TGTGCCAGCAAGGAGGGGAGCTCCTACAATGAGCAGTTCTTC
. once TRBJ2-2 TRBV6-5 CASGSERIAGELFF TGTGCCAGCGGGAGTGAGCGTATAGCCGGGGAGCTGTTTTTT
TRBD1 few TRBJ1-2 TRBV16 CASSQSRQGPYGYTF TGTGCCAGCAGCCAATCGCGACAGGGCCCCTATGGCTACACCTTC
TRBD2 . TRBJ2-5 TRBV27 CASSPSGGKTQYF TGTGCCAGCAGCCCTAGCGGGGGTAAGACCCAGTACTTC
TRBD1 . TRBJ2-7 TRBV7-9 CASSLTGAAYEQYF TGTGCCAGCAGCTTAACAGGGGCAGCTTACGAGCAGTACTTC